What follows are 7 T cell receptor beta chains derived from one specimen sequenced in a study of T cell repertoires in cytomegalovirus infection. TCRdb recomputed calls from the reads with MiXCR, one row per CDR3 protein. The sample has about 20,000 distinct CDR3 sequences, roughly 40% seen once. For these TCRs, the target antigens are not known. Material: CD8+ T cells from cultured PBMCs, obtained from culture after CMV antigen stimulation. These receptors all stem from a human donor in good health (CMV status not recorded). Some clones in this sample may be carry-over from other donors' samples.

As DNA, the CDR3 is TGTGCCAGCAGCTCGAGGGGGAATGAGCAGTTCTTC. This gives the protein CASSSRGNEQFF. The chain is built from TRBV7-2 and TRBJ2-1; TRBD1 is a possible D gene (6 bases). Germline V gene lookup returns CDR1 SGHTA and CDR2 FQGNSA. The V end was cut by 4 bases, the J end by 7 bases, with 8 bases between. The length of the CDR3 is 12 residues.

Ten or more counts support this clonotype. The CDR3 sequence: CASSSALAASGEQYF. The CDR3 DNA reads TGTGCCAGCAGCTCAGCACTAGCGGCATCCGGGGAGCAGTACTTC. The chain recombines TRBV7-2 with TRBJ2-7; TRBD2 aligns across 8 bases. The CDR3 has 15 amino acids. V shed 4 bases and J 7 bases; nucleotides not matched to a gene: 12. Germline CDR1 is SGHTA and CDR2 is FQGNSA.

The chain has TRBV6-1 and TRBJ2-3; D gene ambiguous. Germline loops: CDR1 MNHNS, CDR2 SASEGT. The V gene lost 9 bases and the J gene lost 2 bases, with 9 bases spanning the gap. The CDR3 runs 12 residues. This CDR3 reads CARLTHTDTQYF. The CDR3 region has the DNA TGTGCCAGACTGACCCACACAGATACGCAGTATTTT.

The sample holds a few counts of this clonotype. In DNA form, the CDR3 reads TGTGCCAGCAGCCGTCGAGGGGGATTGAATGAAAAACTGTTTTTT. Its translation is CASSRRGGLNEKLFF. V is TRBV7-2 and J is TRBJ1-4, with D perhaps TRBD1 (6 bases). There are 15 residues in the CDR3. CDR1 SGHTA and CDR2 FQGNSA come from the germline V gene. V was trimmed by 5 bases and J by 5 bases, leaving 15 bases between them.

The chain joins TRBV7-6 to TRBJ2-2, with 7 nucleotides matching TRBD1. V lost 6 bases, J lost 5 bases, and 15 bases stayed unmatched. The germline gives CDR1 SGHVS, CDR2 FNYEAQ. This CDR3 contains 17 residues. CDR3 DNA sequence: TGTGCCAGCAGTTTCGTCTCCGGGACAGCCCTAACCGGGGAGCTGTTTTTT. It is translated as CASSFVSGTALTGELFF.

This clonotype was found once. The rearrangement links TRBV4-1 to TRBJ2-3; TRBD2 matches at 11 bases. Germline loops: CDR1 MGHRA, CDR2 YSYEKL. The CDR3 contains 21 residues. The trim removed 0 bases at V and 1 base at J, leaving 15 bases unmatched. The CDR3 loop reads CASSQDIRLAGRSSRTDTQYF. The CDR3 DNA follows: TGCGCCAGCAGCCAAGATATTCGACTAGCGGGGCGCTCCTCTCGCACAGATACGCAGTATTTT.

This clonotype showed up many times. V and J are TRBV7-8 and TRBJ2-3; 9 bases are a match to TRBD2. The CDR3 consists of 17 residues. Germline CDR1 and CDR2: SGHVS and FQNEAQ. The ends lost 5 bases at V and 0 bases at J; junction bases unmatched: 9. CDR3 loop: CASSASRLADSTDTQYF. CDR3 DNA sequence: TGTGCCAGCAGCGCCTCGCGACTAGCGGATAGCACAGATACGCAGTATTTT.